These 6 T cell receptor beta chains came from one sample sequenced in a study of blood T cell repertoires in COVID-19. The data were produced by immunoSEQ multiplex PCR, yet TCRdb's version contains in-frame clones alone and is incomplete. Of about 100,000 clones in the sample, approximately 90% are singletons; the top ten hold approximately 2%. Sample: peripheral blood. These TCRs come from a man aged 50-59 years with active COVID-19.

Worth noting for this clone: This CDR3 is also generated by other DNA sequences in the sample. The CDR3 here is CASSSGETQYF. The CDR3 DNA follows: TGTGCCAGCAGTTCGGGAGAGACCCAGTACTTC. The genes are TRBV12-3 or TRBV12-4 and TRBJ2-5; D remains ambiguous. V gave up 4 bases and J gave up 4 bases, with 4 bases separating them. The CDR3 spans 11 residues.

J is TRBJ2-5 and V is TRBV2; D unresolved. The V end was cut by 1 base, the J end by 3 bases, with 9 bases between. There are 14 residues in the CDR3. CDR1 is SNHLY and CDR2 is FYNNEI in the germline V gene. The CDR3 reads CASSEGQIEETQYF. CDR3 nucleotides: TGTGCCAGCAGTGAAGGTCAAATAGAAGAGACCCAGTACTTC.

The chain joins TRBV7-2 to TRBJ2-1; D uncertain. Germline V gene lookup returns CDR1 SGHTA and CDR2 FQGNSA. V was pared by 1 base and J by 5 bases, with 9 bases between. CDR3 length: 14 residues. The CDR3 region has the DNA TGTGCCAGCAGCTTAGATCTAGATAACAATGAGCAGTTCTTC. Residues: CASSLDLDNNEQFF. Combining the CDR3 with reference TRBV7-2 and TRBJ2-1 gives the whole variable domain GAGVSQSPSNKVTEKGKDVELRCDPISGHTALYWYRQSLGQGLEFLIYFQGNSAPDKSGLPSDRFSAERTGGSVSTLTIQRTQQEDSAVYLCASSLDLDNNEQFFGPGTRLTVL.

The chain has TRBV2 and TRBJ1-1, with 8 bases matching TRBD1. V was clipped by 7 bases and J by 2 bases; unmatched bases: 12. Germline V gene data show CDR1 as SNHLY and CDR2 as FYNNEI. The CDR3 runs to 16 residues. The CDR3 sequence is CASTKRARGRNTEAFF. CDR3 bases: TGTGCCAGCACCAAACGAGCCAGGGGGCGCAACACTGAAGCTTTCTTT.

The gene calls are TRBV11-3 and TRBJ1-1, with TRBD1 matching over 7 bases. This CDR3 has 15 amino acids. In germline, CDR1 is SGHNT, CDR2 YENEEA. The V and J ends lost 5 bases and 1 base, in that order; junction bases with no gene match: 7. In nucleotides, the CDR3 is TGTGCCAGCAGCCTTAGAGCAGGGGGGAACACTGAAGCTTTCTTT. Its translation: CASSLRAGGNTEAFF.

The rearrangement joins TRBV5-1 to TRBJ1-2; no clear D. The CDR3 has 12 amino acids. Germline V CDR1 and CDR2: SGHRS, YFSETQ. The ends were cut back, 5 bases at V and 7 bases at J, with 12 bases in the middle. This CDR3 is CASREGSVGYTF. The CDR3 nucleotides are TGCGCCAGCAGGGAGGGTTCGGTTGGCTACACCTTC.